The 15 T cell receptor beta chains presented below share a single source sample, sequenced in a study of T-cell reconstitution after alpha-beta-depleted transplantation in children. Using unique molecular identifiers, the investigators prepared the TCRbeta library. TCRdb fed the PCR reads into MiXCR, producing one record per CDR3 protein. Here the sample spans 200,000 to 250,000 distinct CDR3 sequences, approximately 7% being singletons. The specimen was PBMCs, collected before TCRalphabeta/CD19-depleted stem cell transplant. Receptor source: a boy aged 2 to 10 with acute lymphoblastic leukemia, due to receive a stem cell transplant.

This clonotype was recorded at least ten times. CDR3 sequence reads: CASSWIATQPQHF. CDR3 nucleotide sequence: TGTGCCAGCAGTTGGATAGCTACGCAGCCCCAGCATTTT. The rearrangement uses TRBV6-2 or TRBV6-3 and TRBJ1-5; D is ambiguous. The germline V and J ends were trimmed by 4 bases and 7 bases, with 11 bases remaining between them. Germline CDR1 is MNHEY and CDR2 is SVGEGT. The CDR3 length is 13 residues.

This clonotype was counted many times. The rearrangement links TRBV20-1 to TRBJ1-3; TRBD1 matches at 8 bases. J lost 9 bases, V lost 6 bases, and 4 bases had no gene match. Germline values: CDR1 DFQATT, CDR2 SNEGSKA (reference sequence). The CDR3 loop spans 11 amino acids. CDR3 DNA: TGCAGTGCGCGACAGGGGCGCACCATATATTTT. It encodes CSARQGRTIYF.

The sample holds many counts of this clonotype. The chain joins TRBV7-2 to TRBJ2-2; the match to TRBD1 covers 7 bases. Germline V CDR1 and CDR2: SGHTA, FQGNSA. CDR3 length: 16 amino acids. The V gene end was trimmed by 5 bases and the J gene end by 6 bases; junction bases not matched to a gene: 12. CDR3 in DNA: TGTGCCAGCAGCCCGAGGAGGACAGGAGGCGCCGGGGAGCTGTTTTTT. It yields the protein CASSPRRTGGAGELFF.

The rearrangement links TRBV29-1 to TRBJ1-2; no definite D call. The V end lost 0 bases, the J end lost 6 bases, and 8 bases lay between the germline ends. Per the germline V gene, CDR1 is SQVTM and CDR2 is ANQGSEA. The CDR3 extends over 12 amino acids. The CDR3 protein is CSVEDRADGYTF. CDR3 sequence (DNA): TGCAGCGTTGAAGATCGCGCCGATGGCTACACCTTC.

This clonotype appeared a single time. The V gene is TRBV20-1, the J gene TRBJ2-7, with 8 positions matching TRBD2. CDR1 DFQATT and CDR2 SNEGSKA come from the germline V gene (reference sequence). CDR3 size: 16 residues. V lost 0 bases and J lost 0; bases outside the gene matches: 7. The CDR3 DNA sequence: TGCAGTGCTAGAGATCTGGGTAGCGGGACCTCCTACGAGCAGTACTTC. It specifies CSARDLGSGTSYEQYF.

This clonotype was observed at least ten times. The genes are TRBV28 and TRBJ2-7; D perhaps matches TRBD2 (5 bases). CDR1 is MDHEN and CDR2 is SYDVKM in the germline V gene. The length of the CDR3 is 12 residues. Trimming removed 4 bases from V and 7 bases from J, with 11 bases in between. The CDR3, as DNA: TGTGCCAGCAGTTCGTCTCGGAGGGAGCAGTACTTC. As protein: CASSSSRREQYF.

At least ten counts were recorded for this clonotype. The V gene is TRBV5-1, the J gene TRBJ2-3; D perhaps matches TRBD2 (6 bases). This CDR3 has 16 residues. V was shortened by 3 bases and J by 0 bases, with 14 bases between the two germline ends. Germline V gene lookup returns CDR1 SGHRS and CDR2 YFSETQ. In nucleotides, the CDR3 is TGCGCCAGCAGCTCGTCCGGCCGGGGGAGCACAGATACGCAGTATTTT. Protein sequence: CASSSSGRGSTDTQYF.

By its share, this clonotype is medium-sized. This chain connects TRBV12-3 or TRBV12-4 to TRBJ2-2; TRBD2 agrees at 8 bases. Losses at the gene ends were 8 bases for V and 5 bases for J; bases not matched to a gene: 10. The CDR3 is 15 amino acids. CDR3 DNA: TGTGCCAGCCTAGGTGTTAGCGGGGTGACCGGGGAGCTGTTTTTT. Its protein product is CASLGVSGVTGELFF.

J is TRBJ1-2 and V is TRBV20-1; no clear D. This CDR3 comprises 14 residues. Germline CDR1 is DFQATT and CDR2 is SNEGSKA (reference sequence). The V end lost 5 bases, the J end lost 1 base, and 14 bases lay between the germline ends. The CDR3 reads CSAYSGWVNYGYTF. In DNA form, the CDR3 reads TGCAGTGCTTACTCGGGTTGGGTTAACTATGGCTACACCTTC.

The chain links TRBV7-2 to TRBJ1-4; 7 nucleotides match TRBD1. Germline trimming cut 5 bases from V and 4 bases from J; bases unmatched to any gene: 4. The CDR3 totals 14 residues. Germline assignment: CDR1 SGHTA and CDR2 FQGNSA. The CDR3 loop reads CASSPGTDNEKLFF. CDR3 DNA: TGTGCCAGCAGCCCCGGGACAGATAATGAAAAACTGTTTTTT.

This clonotype was recorded at least ten times. This CDR3 reads CSARETGKNEQYF. As DNA, the CDR3 is TGCAGTGCTAGAGAAACAGGGAAGAACGAGCAGTACTTC. The J gene is TRBJ2-7, the V gene TRBV20-1; tentatively, D is TRBD1 (6 bases). There are 13 residues in the CDR3. Germline assignment: CDR1 DFQATT and CDR2 SNEGSKA (reference sequence). V lost 0 bases and J lost 5, with 11 bases in between.

The chain employs TRBV27 and TRBJ1-5; 9 bases line up with TRBD1. Trimming took 8 bases from V and 6 from J; bases not matched to a gene: 5. The CDR3 totals 13 residues. Germline lookup yields CDR1 MNHEY and CDR2 SMNVEV (reference sequence). CDR3 region: CASGDRVGQPQHF. CDR3 in DNA: TGTGCCAGCGGGGACAGGGTCGGTCAGCCCCAGCATTTT.

This clonotype came up many times. Written as DNA, the CDR3 is TGCAGCGTTGAAGAAGGAGGGCTGGAGCAGTTCTTC. This sequence encodes CSVEEGGLEQFF. The chain combines TRBV29-1 with TRBJ2-1; TRBD2 is a possible D gene (6 bases). The CDR3 sequence is 12 residues long. Trimming stripped 0 bases from V and 10 bases from J, with 10 bases between. Germline V gene lookup returns CDR1 SQVTM and CDR2 ANQGSEA.

This clonotype was seen repeatedly, ten times or more. The chain recombines TRBV7-2 with TRBJ2-3; D is unclear. The CDR3 length is 12 residues. Germline-derived CDR1 and CDR2 are SGHTA and FQGNSA. The V end lost 4 bases, the J end lost 6 bases, and 8 bases lay between the germline ends. CDR3 DNA sequence: TGTGCCAGCAGCTCGTGGAGTGATACGCAGTATTTT. Translating it yields CASSSWSDTQYF.

This chain uses TRBV6-2 or TRBV6-3 with TRBJ2-1; 9 nucleotides agree with TRBD2. Trimming at V came to 2 bases and at J to 4 bases, leaving 3 bases not matched to a gene. CDR1 is MNHEY, CDR2 SVGEGT, per germline. CDR3 length: 15 residues. CDR3 in DNA: TGTGCCAGCAGTTACGTGAGCGGGGGGTACAATGAGCAGTTCTTC. This gives the protein CASSYVSGGYNEQFF.